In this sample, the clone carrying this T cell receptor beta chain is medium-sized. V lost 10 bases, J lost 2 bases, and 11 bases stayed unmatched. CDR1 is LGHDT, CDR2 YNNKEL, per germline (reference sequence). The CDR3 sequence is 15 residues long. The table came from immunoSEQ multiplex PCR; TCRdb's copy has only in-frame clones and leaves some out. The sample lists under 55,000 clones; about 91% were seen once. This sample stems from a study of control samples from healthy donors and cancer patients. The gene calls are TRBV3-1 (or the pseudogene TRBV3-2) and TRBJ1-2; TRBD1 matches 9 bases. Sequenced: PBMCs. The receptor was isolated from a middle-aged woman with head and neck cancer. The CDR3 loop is CATASTGTGNYGYTF. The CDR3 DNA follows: TGTGCCACTGCAAGTACCGGGACAGGGAACTATGGCTACACCTTC.